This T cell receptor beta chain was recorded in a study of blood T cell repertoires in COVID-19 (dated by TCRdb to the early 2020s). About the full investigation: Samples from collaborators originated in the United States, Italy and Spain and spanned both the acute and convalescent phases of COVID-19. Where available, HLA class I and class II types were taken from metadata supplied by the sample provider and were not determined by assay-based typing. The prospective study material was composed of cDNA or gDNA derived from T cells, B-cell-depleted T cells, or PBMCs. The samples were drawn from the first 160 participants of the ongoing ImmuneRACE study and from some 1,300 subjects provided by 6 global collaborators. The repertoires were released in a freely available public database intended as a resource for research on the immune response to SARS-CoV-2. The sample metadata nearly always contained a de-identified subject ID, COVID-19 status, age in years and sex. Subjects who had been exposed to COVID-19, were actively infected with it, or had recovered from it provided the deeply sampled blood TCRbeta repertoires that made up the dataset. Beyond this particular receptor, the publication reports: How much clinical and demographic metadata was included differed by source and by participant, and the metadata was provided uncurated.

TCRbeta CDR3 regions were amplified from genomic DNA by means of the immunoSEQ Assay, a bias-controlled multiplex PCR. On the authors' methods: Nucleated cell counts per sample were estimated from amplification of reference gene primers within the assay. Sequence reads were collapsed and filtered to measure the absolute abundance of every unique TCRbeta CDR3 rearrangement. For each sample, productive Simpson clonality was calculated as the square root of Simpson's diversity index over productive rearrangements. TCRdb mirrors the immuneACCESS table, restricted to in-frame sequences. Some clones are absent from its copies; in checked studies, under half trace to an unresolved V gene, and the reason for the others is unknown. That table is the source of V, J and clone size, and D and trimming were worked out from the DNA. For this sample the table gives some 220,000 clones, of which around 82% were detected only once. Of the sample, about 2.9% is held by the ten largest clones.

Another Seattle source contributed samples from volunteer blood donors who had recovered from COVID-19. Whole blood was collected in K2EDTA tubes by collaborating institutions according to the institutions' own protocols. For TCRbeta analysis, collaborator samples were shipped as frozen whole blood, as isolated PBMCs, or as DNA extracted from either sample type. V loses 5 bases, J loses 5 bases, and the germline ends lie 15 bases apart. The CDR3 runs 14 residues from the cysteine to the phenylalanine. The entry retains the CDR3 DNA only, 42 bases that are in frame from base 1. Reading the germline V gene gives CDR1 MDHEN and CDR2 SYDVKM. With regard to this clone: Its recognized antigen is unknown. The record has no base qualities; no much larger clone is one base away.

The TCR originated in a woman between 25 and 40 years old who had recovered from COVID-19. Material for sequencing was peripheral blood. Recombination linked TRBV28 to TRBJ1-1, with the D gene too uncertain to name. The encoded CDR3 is CASSPPGVGTEAFF. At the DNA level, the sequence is TGTGCCAGCAGTCCCCCCGGGGTCGGGACTGAAGCTTTCTTT.